Listed below are T cell receptor beta chains from one sample, sequenced in a study of T cell repertoires in cytomegalovirus infection. A single record per CDR3 protein comes from TCRdb applying MiXCR to the reads. The top ten hold around a sixth of the sample, which has around 540,000 distinct CDR3 sequences, roughly a third seen once. The antigens these receptors bind are not known. Sequences were derived from cultured PBMCs, sampled from culture after CMV antigen stimulation. The receptor set was obtained from a human donor in good health (CMV status not recorded). Some clones in this sample may be carry-over from other donors' samples. Each CDR3 is given with its conserved first and last residue. The size entry is marked missing in some rows and otherwise reads once, few, many or a size class.

j_call,v_call,clone_size,cdr3_aa
TRBJ1-2,TRBV7-2,many,CASSLAQGQGYTF
TRBJ2-3,TRBV2,few,CASSEGQIDTQYF
TRBJ2-3,TRBV20-1,.,CSARDDKREVVTQYF
TRBJ1-2,TRBV19,once,CASSIERELGYTF
TRBJ2-5,TRBV4-1,few,CASSQADAGLKGTQYF
TRBJ2-3,TRBV7-2,many,CASSLTGGTDTQYF
TRBJ1-3,TRBV19,.,CASATTLSGNTIYF
TRBJ2-1,TRBV5-1,.,CASSYLGLAGVSSYNEQFF
TRBJ2-5,TRBV7-2,few,CASSRGQTETQYF
TRBJ2-7,TRBV27,.,CASSLVTVGSPYEQYF
TRBJ1-2,TRBV19,.,CASSIDHGRRFYGYTF
TRBJ2-3,TRBV28,.,CASSLGVRDTQYF
TRBJ2-7,TRBV28,few,CASSQGTSTTYEQYF
TRBJ2-1,TRBV11-3,.,CASSWGRDRGYNEQFF
TRBJ2-4,TRBV28,once,CASSPSKPPDQYF
TRBJ2-6,TRBV7-9,few,CASGTGTGFSGANVLTF
TRBJ2-2,TRBV19,.,CASRSLAGGPSGELFF
TRBJ2-4,TRBV7-9,.,CASSPSGRAKNIQYF
TRBJ1-2,TRBV29-1,.,CSVLGVEYGYTF
TRBJ1-1,TRBV10-3,many,CAISEGQGDTEAFF
TRBJ1-5,TRBV28,.,CASTGPFLQPQHF
TRBJ2-7,TRBV7-3,.,CASSSRGGGPYEQYF
TRBJ1-1,TRBV7-9,.,CASRRTGTGGQAFF
TRBJ2-7,TRBV2,.,CASRLWDEQYF
TRBJ1-5,TRBV7-2,few,CASSLFGDQPQHF
TRBJ2-3,TRBV11-2,.,CASRFQGSTDTQYF
TRBJ1-1,TRBV28,.,CASKGGYTEAFF
TRBJ2-7,TRBV30,.,CAWETGDSYEQYF
TRBJ2-1,TRBV6-6,.,CASSLSLAGLYNEQFF
TRBJ1-2,TRBV7-9,.,CASSLDRESSVYGYTF
TRBJ1-4,TRBV7-2,few,CASSPSVSNEKLFF
TRBJ2-4,TRBV7-8,many,CASSYSGLLLAKNIQYF
TRBJ1-2,TRBV20-1,.,CSARLVKQGPNYGYTF
TRBJ2-7,TRBV7-2,many,CASSLYYEQYF
TRBJ1-5,TRBV7-9,few,CASSLSPGQGAGGNQPQHF
TRBJ2-7,TRBV20-1,few,CSARDSGRMAYEQYF
TRBJ2-5,TRBV11-2,few,CASSFHQGQLGTQYF
TRBJ1-1,TRBV27,.,CASSLYGDSEAFF
TRBJ2-1,TRBV25-1,many,CASSASRANEQFF
TRBJ1-5,TRBV19,.,CASQYRGTGGVGRQPQHF
TRBJ2-7,TRBV11-1,.,CASSLRLAGVEQYF
TRBJ2-1,TRBV9,few,CASSRGLAGGNNEQFF
TRBJ2-5,TRBV7-9,few,CASSPSAGLMVRETQYF
TRBJ2-5,TRBV29-1,few,CSVASAAANQETQYF
TRBJ2-1,TRBV29-1,.,CSVEDHPGTSGRSSYNEQFF
TRBJ2-5,TRBV11-3,.,CASSSGTSGNQETQYF
TRBJ1-2,TRBV25-1,.,CASSGWGASGYTF
TRBJ2-7,TRBV20-1,few,CSAWPGLAASRGVEQYF
TRBJ2-3,TRBV20-1,.,CSARAEYTDTQYF
TRBJ1-6,TRBV27,.,CASRDSYNSPLHF
TRBJ2-3,TRBV28,.,CASSSTGVMDTQYF
TRBJ1-4,TRBV7-1,once,CASSPALRDSSTNEKLFF
TRBJ2-3,TRBV7-2,many,CASSYRLAEDTQYF
TRBJ2-5,TRBV6-2/TRBV6-3,.,CASREERAWSNFEETQYF
TRBJ1-2,TRBV3-1,.,CASSQGTGGLGYTF
TRBJ2-5,TRBV27,few,CASSLGSRPRETQYF
TRBJ2-1,TRBV20-1,.,CSVGGGPLEGNEQFF
TRBJ2-6,TRBV7-6,few,CASSRERQGATGANVLTF
TRBJ2-3,TRBV7-6,few,CASSTFPGLGNNRPQYF
TRBJ2-3,TRBV4-3,.,CASSPLDRSTDTQYF